Below, 19 T cell receptor beta chains from the same sample are listed, as sequenced in a study of cytomegalovirus exposure and HLA in healthy donors (dated by TCRdb to the late 2010s). The library was obtained by the immunoSEQ multiplex PCR assay. The table was pulled from immuneACCESS by TCRdb, which kept in-frame rearrangements only. Such tables lose some clones; where checked, under half of the loss comes from unresolved V genes, and the rest has no known cause. The sample has 160,000 or so clones on record, 88% of them singletons. The top ten clones comprise approximately 3% of the sample. The source material was PBMCs. All receptors derive from a man between 18 and 29 years old in good health and CMV-seronegative.

The V gene is TRBV27, the J gene TRBJ1-1; D is unresolved. CDR3 size: 13 residues. Germline CDR1 is MNHEY and CDR2 is SMNVEV (reference sequence). Trimming shortened V by 6 bases and J by 4 bases, and 12 bases separated the two germline ends. The CDR3 here is CASRAVPGTEAFF. As DNA, the CDR3 is TGTGCCAGCAGGGCCGTTCCGGGCACTGAAGCTTTCTTT.

A few counts support this clone. V is TRBV4-3 and J is TRBJ2-7; possible D gene TRBD2, 6 bases. Deletions cut 3 bases from V and 5 bases from J, with 17 bases between. Per germline, CDR1 LGHNA and CDR2 YSLEER. This CDR3 comprises 15 residues. As DNA, the CDR3 is TGCGCCAGCAGCCAGGCTGCGGGACCACCTAACGAGCAGTACTTC. Its protein is CASSQAAGPPNEQYF.

The chain carries TRBV4-2 and TRBJ2-5; 9 nucleotides line up with TRBD2. This CDR3 comprises 17 residues. Looked up from germline, CDR1 is LGHNA and CDR2 is YNFKEQ. J was trimmed by 4 bases and V by 0 bases; bases with no gene match: 9. The CDR3 here is CASSQDSRAGGPETQYF. The CDR3, as DNA: TGTGCCAGCAGCCAAGATAGCCGGGCGGGGGGGCCAGAGACCCAGTACTTC.

The J gene is TRBJ1-4, the V gene TRBV29-1; D remains ambiguous. The CDR3 spans 11 residues. Germline-derived CDR1 and CDR2 are SQVTM and ANQGSEA. The ends were cut back, 5 bases at V and 7 bases at J, with 8 bases in the middle. CDR3 nucleotide sequence: TGCAGCGTTTCGGAGGGTGAAAAACTGTTTTTT. Its translation is CSVSEGEKLFF.

This clone appeared a few times. The chain uses TRBV28 and TRBJ1-5, with 9 bases matching TRBD1. The CDR3 sequence is 14 residues long. Germline V gene lookup returns CDR1 MDHEN and CDR2 SYDVKM. J gave up 9 bases and V 3 bases, and 6 bases lay outside the gene matches. CDR3 residues: CASSLGTGPGPQHF. The CDR3 region has the DNA TGTGCCAGCAGTTTGGGGACAGGGCCAGGGCCCCAGCATTTT.

Only one count was recorded for this clone. V gene TRBV10-3 combines with J gene TRBJ2-7, with D hard to call. The CDR3 spans 13 residues. Germline CDR1 reads ENHRY; CDR2 reads SYGVKD. Trimming pared 0 bases from V and 6 bases from J, leaving 9 bases between. The CDR3 here is CAISESRPPEQYF. CDR3 nucleotide sequence: TGTGCCATCAGTGAGTCGCGTCCCCCCGAGCAGTACTTC.

The V and J genes are TRBV11-2 and TRBJ2-7; the D gene is possibly TRBD1 (7 bases). The germline gives CDR1 SGHAT, CDR2 FQNNGV. V was clipped by 3 bases and J by 3 bases, with 27 bases between them. The CDR3 has 19 amino acids. CDR3 nucleotides: TGTGCCAGCAGCTTGCGGAAAAAGGGGGCGGGATACTTCTTCTACGAGCAGTACTTC. This sequence encodes CASSLRKKGAGYFFYEQYF.

The chain has TRBV21-1 and TRBJ2-7; the table's D call, TRBD1, was not checked against the DNA. TRBV21-1 counts as a pseudogene. The CDR3 spans 13 residues. The CDR3 loop reads CASSRDRAYEQYV. As DNA, the CDR3 is TGTGCCAGCAGCCGGGACAGAGCCTACGAGCAGTACGTC.

CDR3: CASNGQPNYGYTF. DNA of the CDR3: TGTGCCAGCAACGGACAGCCCAACTATGGCTACACCTTC. The gene calls are TRBV28 and TRBJ1-2; a possible D gene is TRBD1 (6 bases). V was clipped by 7 bases and J by 2 bases, with 11 bases between them. The CDR3 contains 13 residues. From germline, CDR1 is MDHEN and CDR2 SYDVKM.

This clone was detected only once. The genes are TRBV11-2 and TRBJ2-1; 9 bases align to TRBD2. J gave up 3 bases and V 0 bases, and 3 bases lay outside the gene matches. Germline values: CDR1 SGHAT, CDR2 FQNNGV. The CDR3 covers 16 residues. The CDR3 DNA reads TGTGCCAGCAGCTTAGAAGCGACTAGCGGCTACAATGAGCAGTTCTTC. Its protein product is CASSLEATSGYNEQFF. The whole variable domain, remainder taken from reference TRBV11-2 and TRBJ2-1, is EAGVAQSPRYKIIEKRQSVAFWCNPISGHATLYWYQQILGQGPKLLIQFQNNGVVDDSQLPKDRFSAERLKGVDSTLKIQPAKLEDSAVYLCASSLEATSGYNEQFFGPGTRLTVL.

CDR3 sequence: CASSLDGYSNQPQHF. The CDR3 DNA follows: TGTGCCAGCAGCTTGGACGGGTATAGCAATCAGCCCCAGCATTTT. This sequence joins TRBV5-8 and TRBJ1-5, with D hard to call. The CDR3 consists of 15 residues. Germline assignment: CDR1 SGHTS and CDR2 YDEGEE. The V end lost 0 bases, the J end lost 0 bases, and 7 bases lay between the germline ends.

V usage is TRBV7-9 and J usage is TRBJ1-6, with a weak D call TRBD1 (6 bases). The ends were cut back, 2 bases at V and 10 bases at J, with 9 bases in the middle. This CDR3 spans 13 amino acids. Germline CDR1 is SEHNR and CDR2 is FQNEAQ (reference sequence). The CDR3 DNA reads TGTGCCAGCAGCTTATCAGGGGAATCACCCCTCCACTTT. Translated: CASSLSGESPLHF. The full variable domain, its missing parts supplied by reference TRBV7-9 and TRBJ1-6, is DTGVSQNPRHKITKRGQNVTFRCDPISEHNRLYWYRQTLGQGPEFLTYFQNEAQLEKSRLLSDRFSAERPKGSFSTLEIQRTEQGDSAMYLCASSLSGESPLHFGNGTRLTVT.

The J gene is TRBJ2-7, the V gene TRBV6-6, with TRBD2 matching 8 bases. The CDR3 is made up of 13 amino acids. After removal of 6 bases from V and 3 bases from J, the junction contained 4 bases not matched to a gene. Germline V gives CDR1 MNHNY, CDR2 SVGAGI (reference sequence). The CDR3 sequence is CASSTSGYYEQYF. CDR3 DNA sequence: TGTGCCAGCAGCACTAGCGGTTACTACGAGCAGTACTTC.

The CDR3: CASREQEFQTGELFF. The DNA for the CDR3 is TGTGCCAGCAGGGAACAGGAGTTCCAGACCGGGGAGCTGTTTTTT. This rearrangement joins TRBV9 to TRBJ2-2; possibly TRBD1 for D (5 bases). CDR1 and CDR2 (germline): SGDLS, YYNGEE. V lost 5 bases and J 5 bases, leaving 16 bases between the germline ends. The CDR3 has 15 amino acids.

The rearrangement uses TRBV11-2 and TRBJ1-4; the D is unclear. The CDR3 contains 14 residues. The V end lost 4 bases, the J end lost 10 bases, and 16 bases lay between the germline ends. Germline CDR1 is SGHAT and CDR2 is FQNNGV. This chain's CDR3 is CASSYPGRGRKLFF. In DNA, the CDR3 is TGTGCCAGCAGCTACCCTGGTCGGGGAAGAAAACTGTTTTTT. The entire variable domain, with the rest obtained from reference TRBV11-2 and TRBJ1-4, is as follows: EAGVAQSPRYKIIEKRQSVAFWCNPISGHATLYWYQQILGQGPKLLIQFQNNGVVDDSQLPKDRFSAERLKGVDSTLKIQPAKLEDSAVYLCASSYPGRGRKLFFGSGTQLSVL.

The rearrangement joins TRBV10-1 to TRBJ2-5, with D possibly being TRBD2 (6 bases). CDR3 length: 12 amino acids. Trimming stripped 7 bases from V and 9 bases from J, with 15 bases between. Germline V gene data show CDR1 as WNHNN and CDR2 as SYGVQD (reference sequence). This CDR3 is CASKEGWWAQYF. The CDR3 DNA reads as TGCGCCAGCAAGGAGGGCTGGTGGGCCCAGTACTTC.

V and J are TRBV6-1 and TRBJ1-1; the match to TRBD1 covers 10 bases. V was clipped by 7 bases and J by 3 bases; unmatched bases: 8. The CDR3 runs 15 residues. From germline, CDR1 is MNHNS and CDR2 SASEGT. The CDR3 loop reads CASTHKDRGYTEAFF. The CDR3 nucleotides read TGTGCCAGCACTCACAAGGACAGGGGGTACACTGAAGCTTTCTTT.

The chain couples TRBV19 to TRBJ1-6, with D unclear. Germline CDR1 LNHDA, CDR2 SQIVND (reference sequence). The CDR3 consists of 11 residues. V was clipped by 6 bases and J by 9 bases, with 6 bases between them. CDR3 loop: CASRGGSPLHF. CDR3 nucleotide sequence: TGTGCCAGTAGGGGAGGTTCACCCCTCCACTTT.

The chain is built from TRBV19 and TRBJ2-7; 11 bases are shared with TRBD1. The CDR3 consists of 15 residues. The trim removed 6 bases at V and 1 base at J, leaving 5 bases unmatched. CDR1 and CDR2 (germline): LNHDA, SQIVND (reference sequence). CDR3 coding DNA: TGTGCCAGTAGGTTGGGACAGGGGGGTTCCTACGAGCAGTACGTC. It is translated as CASRLGQGGSYEQYV.